The 7 T cell receptor beta chains listed next were all sequenced from one sample in a study of OX40 agonist ivuxolimab in advanced cancers. Receptor libraries were prepared by the immunoSEQ multiplex PCR assay. TCRdb mirrors the immuneACCESS table, restricted to in-frame sequences. Some clones are absent from its copies; in checked studies, under half trace to an unresolved V gene, and the reason for the others is unknown. For this sample there are about 73,000 clones; around 89% appear just once. The top ten hold roughly 0.5% of the sample. The source material was CD4+ or CD8+ T cells sorted from blood, sampled in a trial of the OX40 agonist ivuxolimab. The receptor source for this set is an adult with an advanced solid tumor such as melanoma, head and neck, liver or kidney cancer.

J is TRBJ2-7 and V is TRBV23-1, with unresolved D. TRBV23-1 is an open reading frame whose function is uncertain. The length of the CDR3 is 12 residues. Trimming cost V 7 bases and J 5 bases, with 12 bases left between them. DNA of the CDR3: TGCGCCAGCACCCAAGCCTGGGACGAGCAGTACTTC. Translation gives CASTQAWDEQYF.

This sequence joins TRBV28 and TRBJ2-7, with 8 positions matching TRBD1. The V segment lost 10 bases and the J segment 5 bases; nucleotides outside the gene matches: 10. The CDR3 runs to 13 residues. Germline-derived CDR1 and CDR2 are MDHEN and SYDVKM. CDR3 protein: CATRPGQVNEQYF. DNA of the CDR3: TGTGCCACCAGACCGGGACAGGTAAACGAGCAGTACTTC. The full variable domain, in which reference TRBV28 and TRBJ2-7 provide the parts outside the CDR3, is DVKVTQSSRYLVKRTGEKVFLECVQDMDHENMFWYRQDPGLGLRLIYFSYDVKMKEKGDIPEGYSVSREKKERFSLILESASTNQTSMYLCATRPGQVNEQYFGPGTRLTVT.

The chain has TRBV7-9 and TRBJ2-2; 10 positions match TRBD1. With 5 bases clipped from V and 5 bases from J, the junction kept 5 bases outside the gene matches. Looked up from germline, CDR1 is SEHNR and CDR2 is FQNEAQ (reference sequence). The CDR3 is 15 residues long. Here the CDR3 DNA reads TGTGCCAGCAGCCCCGGGACAGGGGAGACCGGGGAGCTGTTTTTT. Its protein product is CASSPGTGETGELFF.

This chain uses TRBV16 with TRBJ2-7; D is perhaps TRBD2 (6 bases). Germline-derived CDR1 and CDR2 are KGHSY and FQNENV. V was cut by 0 bases and J by 3 bases, with 15 bases left in between. This CDR3 has 16 residues. The CDR3, as DNA: TGTGCCAGCAGCCAATCAGGCGGGACGGCATACTACGAGCAGTACTTC. It codes for CASSQSGGTAYYEQYF.

The J gene is TRBJ2-5, the V gene TRBV11-2, with 9 bases that match TRBD1. V trimming: 6 bases; J trimming: 5 bases; junction bases outside the gene matches: 1. The germline CDR1 and CDR2 sequences are SGHAT and FQNNGV. This CDR3 has 12 residues. The CDR3: CASRTGGETQYF. The DNA of the CDR3 is TGTGCCAGCAGGACAGGGGGGGAGACCCAGTACTTC.

This clone was seen just once. V gene TRBV19 combines with J gene TRBJ1-5; no clear D gene. CDR3 length equals 15 residues. With 0 bases removed from V and 2 bases from J, the gap between germline ends came to 8 bases. In germline, CDR1 is LNHDA, CDR2 SQIVND (reference sequence). In DNA form, the CDR3 reads TGTGCCAGTAGTATAGAGCCCGGGGGCAATCAGCCCCAGCATTTT. It translates to CASSIEPGGNQPQHF. Supplemented by reference TRBV19 and TRBJ1-5, the full variable domain reads DGGITQSPKYLFRKEGQNVTLSCEQNLNHDAMYWYRQDPGQGLRLIYYSQIVNDFQKGDIAEGYSVSREKKESFPLTVTSAQKNPTAFYLCASSIEPGGNQPQHFGDGTRLSIL.

The rearrangement joins TRBV6-1 to TRBJ1-2; TRBD1 agrees at 8 bases. The CDR3 sequence is 15 residues long. The germline V gene encodes CDR1 MNHNS and CDR2 SASEGT. J lost 5 bases, V lost 6 bases, and 11 bases had no gene match. The CDR3 protein is CASSVDQGAAYGYTF. CDR3 coding DNA: TGTGCCAGCAGCGTGGATCAGGGGGCCGCTTATGGCTACACCTTC.